The clone carrying this TCR beta chain was counted between two and nine times. The CDR3 covers 17 residues. CDR1 and CDR2 from the germline V gene are MNHEY and SVGAGI. The J segment lost 4 bases and the V segment lost 0 bases, leaving 8 bases of the junction unmatched. The data are from a study of patients and donors after allogeneic stem cell transplantation. Via MiXCR, TCRdb re-called the RT-PCR reads, giving one row per CDR3 protein. The sample includes under 170,000 distinct CDR3 sequences, about two fifths seen only once; the top ten take about 50%. The rearrangement joins TRBV6-5 to TRBJ2-3; TRBD2 matches at 9 bases. Sequencing used blood, either unsorted or a sorted T cell fraction (not recorded which). The source is a human donor who was either an allogeneic HSCT recipient or a stem cell or donor lymphocyte infusion donor (not recorded which). It is not recorded whose cells these are; they may come from a transplant donor. CDR3 nucleotides: TGTGCCAGCAGTTACTCTGTAGGAGCGGGGGGCTCAGATACGCAGTATTTT. The encoded protein is CASSYSVGAGGSDTQYF.